Here is one T cell receptor (beta chain) with its context. Antigen: not known. This entry belongs to a study of lymphopenia after photon versus proton radiotherapy. Study-wide points: Authors raise, but do not show, better survival with proton therapy. A bigger post-nadir fall in TCR diversity correlated inversely with survival time in deceased patients. Oligoclonal CD8+ Temra expansion after nadir drove photon patients' diversity drop. Relative stability marked proton patients; photon patients lost diversity and naive cells.

The assay was immunoSEQ multiplex PCR, and TCRdb's table has in-frame clones only and misses some. Of tens of thousands of clones detected, roughly 90% appear once; the ten largest clones hold 11%. V was shortened by 5 bases and J by 4 bases, with 10 bases between the two germline ends. The CDR3 is 13 residues long. Per the germline V gene, CDR1 is SGHRS and CDR2 is YFSETQ. This sequence was found in an elderly man with esophageal cancer. The sequencing used peripheral blood, collected from a patient treated with proton-based radiotherapy. The genes are TRBV5-1 and TRBJ2-1, with D possibly matching TRBD1 (5 bases). CDR3 amino acids: CASSLDRYNEQFF. The CDR3 nucleotides read TGCGCCAGCAGTCTCGACAGATACAATGAGCAGTTCTTC.